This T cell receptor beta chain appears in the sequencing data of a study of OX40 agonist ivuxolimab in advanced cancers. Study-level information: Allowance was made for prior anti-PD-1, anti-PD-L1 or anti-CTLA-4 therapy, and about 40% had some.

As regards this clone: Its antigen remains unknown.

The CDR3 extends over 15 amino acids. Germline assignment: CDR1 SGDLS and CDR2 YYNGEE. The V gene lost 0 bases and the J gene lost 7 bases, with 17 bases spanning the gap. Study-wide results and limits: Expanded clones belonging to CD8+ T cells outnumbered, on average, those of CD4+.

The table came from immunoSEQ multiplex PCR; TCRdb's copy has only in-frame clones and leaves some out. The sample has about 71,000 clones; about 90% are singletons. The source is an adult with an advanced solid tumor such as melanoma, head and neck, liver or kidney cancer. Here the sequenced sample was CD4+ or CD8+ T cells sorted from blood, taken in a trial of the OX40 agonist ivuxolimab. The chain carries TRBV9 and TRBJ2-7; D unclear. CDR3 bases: TGTGCCAGCAGCGTAGCGGTAGGCCCTACTGGGGAGCAGTACTTC. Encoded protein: CASSVAVGPTGEQYF. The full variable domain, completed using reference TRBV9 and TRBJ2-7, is DSGVTQTPKHLITATGQRVTLRCSPRSGDLSVYWYQQSLDQGLQFLIQYYNGEERAKGNILERFSAQQFPDLHSELNLSSLELGDSALYFCASSVAVGPTGEQYFGPGTRLTVT.